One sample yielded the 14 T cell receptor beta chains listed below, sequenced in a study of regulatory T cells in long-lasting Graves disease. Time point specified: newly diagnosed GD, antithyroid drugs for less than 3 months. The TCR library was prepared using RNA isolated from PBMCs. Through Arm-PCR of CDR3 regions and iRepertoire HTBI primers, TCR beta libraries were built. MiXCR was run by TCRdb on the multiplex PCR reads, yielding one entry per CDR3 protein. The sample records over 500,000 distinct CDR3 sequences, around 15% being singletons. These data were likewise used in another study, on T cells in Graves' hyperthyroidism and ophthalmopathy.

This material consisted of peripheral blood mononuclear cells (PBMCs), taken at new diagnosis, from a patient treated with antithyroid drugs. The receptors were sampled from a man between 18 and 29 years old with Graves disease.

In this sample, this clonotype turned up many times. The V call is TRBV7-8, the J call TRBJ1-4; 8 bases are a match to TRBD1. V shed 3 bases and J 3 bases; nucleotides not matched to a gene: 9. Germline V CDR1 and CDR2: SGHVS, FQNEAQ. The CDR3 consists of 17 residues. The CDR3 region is CASSFPGGLVANEKLFF. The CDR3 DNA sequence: TGTGCCAGCAGCTTTCCAGGGGGCTTAGTCGCTAATGAAAAACTGTTTTTT.

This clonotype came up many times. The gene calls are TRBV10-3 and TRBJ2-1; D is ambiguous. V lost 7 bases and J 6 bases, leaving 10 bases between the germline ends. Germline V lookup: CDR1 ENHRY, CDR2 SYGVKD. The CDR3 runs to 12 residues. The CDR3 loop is CAIKEGANEQFF. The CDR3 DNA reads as TGTGCCATCAAAGAAGGAGCCAATGAGCAGTTCTTC.

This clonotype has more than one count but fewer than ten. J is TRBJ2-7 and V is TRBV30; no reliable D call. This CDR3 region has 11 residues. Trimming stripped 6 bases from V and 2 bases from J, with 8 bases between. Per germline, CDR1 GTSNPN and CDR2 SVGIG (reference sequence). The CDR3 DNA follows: TGTGCCTGTGGGTTCCCCTACGAGCAGTACTTC. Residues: CACGFPYEQYF.

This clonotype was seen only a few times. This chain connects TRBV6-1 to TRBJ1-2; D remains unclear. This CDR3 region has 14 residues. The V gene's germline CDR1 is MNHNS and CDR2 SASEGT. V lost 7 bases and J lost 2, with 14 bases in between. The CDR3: CASTLQLTNYGYTF. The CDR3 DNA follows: TGTGCCAGCACGCTACAGCTTACCAACTATGGCTACACCTTC.

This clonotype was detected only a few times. CDR3 bases: TGTGCCAGCAGCTTTAAAAGGACAGGGGTTGGTGGAAACACCATATATTTT. Translating it yields CASSFKRTGVGGNTIYF. The J gene is TRBJ1-3, the V gene TRBV7-8; 9 bases line up with TRBD1. Losses at the gene ends were 3 bases for V and 3 bases for J; bases not matched to a gene: 9. Per germline, CDR1 SGHVS and CDR2 FQNEAQ. This CDR3 comprises 17 residues.

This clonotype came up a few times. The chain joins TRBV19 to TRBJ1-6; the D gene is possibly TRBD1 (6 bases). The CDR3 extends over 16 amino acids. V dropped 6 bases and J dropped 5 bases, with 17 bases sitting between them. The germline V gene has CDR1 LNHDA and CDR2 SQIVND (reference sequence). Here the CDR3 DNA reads TGTGCCAGTAGCAGGACAGCCAGCGGGGATAATTCACCCCTCCACTTT. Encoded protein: CASSRTASGDNSPLHF.

The CDR3 spells CASSLGTRGGGTEAFF. The CDR3 DNA sequence: TGCGCCAGCAGCTTGGGTACCAGGGGAGGTGGCACTGAAGCTTTCTTT. V is TRBV5-1 and J is TRBJ1-1; a possible D gene is TRBD1 (6 bases). The germline V gene encodes CDR1 SGHRS and CDR2 YFSETQ. This CDR3 contains 16 residues. V was trimmed by 0 bases and J by 4 bases, leaving 16 bases between them.

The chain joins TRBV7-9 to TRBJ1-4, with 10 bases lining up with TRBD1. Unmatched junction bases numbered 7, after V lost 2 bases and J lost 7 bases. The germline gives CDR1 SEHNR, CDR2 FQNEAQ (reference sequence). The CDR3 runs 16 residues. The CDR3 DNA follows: TGTGCCAGCAGCTTATCCCGGACAGGGGGTCGTGAAAAACTGTTTTTT. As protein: CASSLSRTGGREKLFF.

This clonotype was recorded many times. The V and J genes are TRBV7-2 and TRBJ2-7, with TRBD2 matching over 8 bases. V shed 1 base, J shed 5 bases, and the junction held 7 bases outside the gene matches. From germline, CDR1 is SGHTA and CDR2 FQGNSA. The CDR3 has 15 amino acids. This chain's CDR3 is CASSLVPGGVNEQYF. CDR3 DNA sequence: TGTGCCAGCAGCTTAGTTCCGGGAGGGGTCAACGAGCAGTACTTC.

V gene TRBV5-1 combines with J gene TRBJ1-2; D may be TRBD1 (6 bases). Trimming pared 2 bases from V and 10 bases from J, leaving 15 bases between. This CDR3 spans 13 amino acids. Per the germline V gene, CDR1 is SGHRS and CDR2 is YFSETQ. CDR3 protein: CASSLADRSFYTF. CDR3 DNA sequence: TGCGCCAGCAGCTTAGCGGACAGAAGCTTCTACACCTTC.

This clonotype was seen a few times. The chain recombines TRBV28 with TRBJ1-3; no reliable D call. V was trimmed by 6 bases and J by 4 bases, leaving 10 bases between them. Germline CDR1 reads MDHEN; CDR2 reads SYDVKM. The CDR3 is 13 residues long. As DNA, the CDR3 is TGTGCCAGCAGAGCGACCCCCGGAAACACCATATATTTT. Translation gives CASRATPGNTIYF.

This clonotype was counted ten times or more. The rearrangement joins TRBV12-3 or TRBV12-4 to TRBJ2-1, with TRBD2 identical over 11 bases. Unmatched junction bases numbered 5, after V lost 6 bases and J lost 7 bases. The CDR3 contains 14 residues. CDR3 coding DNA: TGTGCCAGCAGAATAGCGGGAGGGGGGAATGAGCAGTTCTTC. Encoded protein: CASRIAGGGNEQFF.

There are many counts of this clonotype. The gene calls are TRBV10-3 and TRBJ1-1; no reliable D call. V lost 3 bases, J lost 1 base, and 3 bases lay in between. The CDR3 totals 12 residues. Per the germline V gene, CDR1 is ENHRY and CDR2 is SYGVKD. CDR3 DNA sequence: TGTGCCATCAGTGACGGGAACACTGAAGCTTTCTTT. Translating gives CAISDGNTEAFF.

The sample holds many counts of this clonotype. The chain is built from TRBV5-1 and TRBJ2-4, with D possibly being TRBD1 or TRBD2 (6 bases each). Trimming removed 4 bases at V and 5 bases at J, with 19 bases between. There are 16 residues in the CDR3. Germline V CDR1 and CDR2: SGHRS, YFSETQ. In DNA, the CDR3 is TGCGCCAGCAGCCACGGGACACCGAGGGGGGAAAACATTCAGTACTTC. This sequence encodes CASSHGTPRGENIQYF. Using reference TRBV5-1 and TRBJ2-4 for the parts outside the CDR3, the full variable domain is KAGVTQTPRYLIKTRGQQVTLSCSPISGHRSVSWYQQTPGQGLQFLFEYFSETQRNKGNFPGRFSGRQFSNSRSEMNVSTLELGDSALYLCASSHGTPRGENIQYFGAGTRLSVL.